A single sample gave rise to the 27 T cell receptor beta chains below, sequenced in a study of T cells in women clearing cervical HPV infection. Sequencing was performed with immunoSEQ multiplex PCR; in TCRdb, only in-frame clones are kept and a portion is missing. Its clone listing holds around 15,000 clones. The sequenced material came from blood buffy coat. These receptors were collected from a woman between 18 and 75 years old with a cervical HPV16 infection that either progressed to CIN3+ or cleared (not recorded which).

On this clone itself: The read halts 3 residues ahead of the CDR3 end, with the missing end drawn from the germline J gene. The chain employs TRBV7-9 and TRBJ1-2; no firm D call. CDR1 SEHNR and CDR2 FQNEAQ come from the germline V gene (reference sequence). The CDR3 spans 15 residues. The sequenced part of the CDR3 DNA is TGTGCCAGCAGTCATAGCGGAGTCTCCTACAATGAC. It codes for CASSHSGVSYND. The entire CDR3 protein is CASSHSGVSYNDYTF.

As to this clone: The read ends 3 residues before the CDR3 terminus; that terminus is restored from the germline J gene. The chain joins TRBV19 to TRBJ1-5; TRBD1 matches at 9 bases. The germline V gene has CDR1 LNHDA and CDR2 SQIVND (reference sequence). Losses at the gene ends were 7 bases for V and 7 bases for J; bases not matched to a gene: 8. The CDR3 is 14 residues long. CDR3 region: CASIDRGSKQPQHF. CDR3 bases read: TGTGCCAGTATAGACAGGGGGTCCAAACAGCCC.

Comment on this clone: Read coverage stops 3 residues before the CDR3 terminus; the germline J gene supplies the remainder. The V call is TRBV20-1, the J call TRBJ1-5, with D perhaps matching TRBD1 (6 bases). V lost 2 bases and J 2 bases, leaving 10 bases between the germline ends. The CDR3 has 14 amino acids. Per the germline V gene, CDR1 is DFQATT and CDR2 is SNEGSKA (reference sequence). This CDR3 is CSARQGSGNQPQHF. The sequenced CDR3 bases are TGCAGTGCTAGACAGGGGTCGGGCAATCAGCCC.

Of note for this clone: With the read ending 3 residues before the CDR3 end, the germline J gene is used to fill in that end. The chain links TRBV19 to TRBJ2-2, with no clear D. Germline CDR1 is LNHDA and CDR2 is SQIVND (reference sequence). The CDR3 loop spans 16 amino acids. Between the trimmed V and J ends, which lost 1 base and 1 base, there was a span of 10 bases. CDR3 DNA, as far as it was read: TGTGCCAGTAGTATAGCATTTAATAGGAACACCGGGGAG. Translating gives CASSIAFNRNTGE. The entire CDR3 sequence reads CASSIAFNRNTGELFF.

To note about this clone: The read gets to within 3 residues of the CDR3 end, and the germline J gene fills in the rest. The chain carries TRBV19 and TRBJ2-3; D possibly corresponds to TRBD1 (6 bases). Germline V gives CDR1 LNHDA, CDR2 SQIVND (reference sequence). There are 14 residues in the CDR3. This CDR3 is CASRSYRVQETQYF. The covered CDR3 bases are TGTGCCAGTAGGAGCTACAGGGTCCAAGAGACG.

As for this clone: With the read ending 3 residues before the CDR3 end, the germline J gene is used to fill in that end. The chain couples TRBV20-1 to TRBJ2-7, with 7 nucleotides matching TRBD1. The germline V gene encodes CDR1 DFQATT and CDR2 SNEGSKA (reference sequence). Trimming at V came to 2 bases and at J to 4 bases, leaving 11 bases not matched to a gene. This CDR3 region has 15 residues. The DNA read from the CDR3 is TGCAGTGCTAGACCCCCGACAGGGACATATTACGAG. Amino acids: CSARPPTGTYYE. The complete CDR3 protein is CSARPPTGTYYEQYF.

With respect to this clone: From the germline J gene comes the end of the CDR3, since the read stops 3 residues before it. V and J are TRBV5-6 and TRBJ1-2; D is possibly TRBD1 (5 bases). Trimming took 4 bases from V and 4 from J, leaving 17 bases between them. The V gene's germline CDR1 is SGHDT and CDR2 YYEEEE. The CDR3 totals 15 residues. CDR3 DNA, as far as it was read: TGTGCCAGCAGCCCCGCCCAGGGCGCGATCTATGGC. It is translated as CASSPAQGAIYG. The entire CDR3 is CASSPAQGAIYGYTF.

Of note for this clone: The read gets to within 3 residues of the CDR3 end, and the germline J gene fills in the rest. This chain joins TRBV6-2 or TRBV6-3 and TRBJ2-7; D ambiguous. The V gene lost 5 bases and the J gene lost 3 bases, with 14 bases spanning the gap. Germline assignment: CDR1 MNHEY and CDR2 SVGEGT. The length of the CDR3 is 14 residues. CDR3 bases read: TGTGCCAGCAGTCTCATTAGAACTGGCTACGAG. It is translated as CASSLIRTGYE. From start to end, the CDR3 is CASSLIRTGYEQYF.

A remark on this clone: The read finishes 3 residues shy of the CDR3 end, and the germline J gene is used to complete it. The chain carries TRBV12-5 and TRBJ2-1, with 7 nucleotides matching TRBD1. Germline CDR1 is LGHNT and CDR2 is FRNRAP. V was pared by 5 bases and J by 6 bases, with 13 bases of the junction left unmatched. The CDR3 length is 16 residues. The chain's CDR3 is CASGLITTGYPNEQFF. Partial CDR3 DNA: TGTGCTAGTGGTCTCATTACGACAGGGTATCCCAATGAG.

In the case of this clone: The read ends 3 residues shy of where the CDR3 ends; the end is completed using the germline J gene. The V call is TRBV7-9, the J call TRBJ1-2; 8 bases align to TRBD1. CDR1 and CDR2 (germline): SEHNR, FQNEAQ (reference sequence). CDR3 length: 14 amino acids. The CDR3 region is CASSSPGQDYDYTF. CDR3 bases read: TGTGCCAGCAGCTCGCCGGGACAGGACTACGAC.

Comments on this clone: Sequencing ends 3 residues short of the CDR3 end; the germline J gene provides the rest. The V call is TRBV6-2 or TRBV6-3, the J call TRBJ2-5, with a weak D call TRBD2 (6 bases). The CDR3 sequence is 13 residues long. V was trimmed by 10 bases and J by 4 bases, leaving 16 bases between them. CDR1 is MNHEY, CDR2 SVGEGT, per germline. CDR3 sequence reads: CATLQQGGETQYF. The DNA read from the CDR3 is TGTGCCACCCTCCAGCAGGGAGGAGAGACC.

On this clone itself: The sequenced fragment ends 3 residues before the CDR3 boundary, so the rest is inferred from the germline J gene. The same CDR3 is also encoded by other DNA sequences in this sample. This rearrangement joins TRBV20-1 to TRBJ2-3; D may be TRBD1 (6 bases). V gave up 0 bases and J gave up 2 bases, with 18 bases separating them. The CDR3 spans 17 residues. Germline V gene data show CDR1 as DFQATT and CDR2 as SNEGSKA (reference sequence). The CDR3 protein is CSARERTALGYTDTQYF. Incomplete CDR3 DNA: TGCAGTGCTAGAGAGAGGACAGCTCTTGGATACACAGATACG.

The CDR3 DNA, read in part, is TGTGCCAGCTCACCGGGACAACCCAATCAGCCG. Translation: CASSPGQPNQP. The entire CDR3 sequence reads CASSPGQPNQPQYF. The chain carries TRBV18 and TRBJ2-3, with D possibly being TRBD1 (6 bases). With the read ending 3 residues before the CDR3 end, the germline J gene is used to fill in that end. The CDR3 sequence is 14 residues long. CDR1 and CDR2 (germline): KGHSH, LQKENI.

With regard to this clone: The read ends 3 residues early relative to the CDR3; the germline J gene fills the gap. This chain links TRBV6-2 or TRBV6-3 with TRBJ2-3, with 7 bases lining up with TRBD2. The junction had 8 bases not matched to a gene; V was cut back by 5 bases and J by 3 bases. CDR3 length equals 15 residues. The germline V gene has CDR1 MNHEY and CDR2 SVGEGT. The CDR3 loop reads CASSDSGGLTDTQYF. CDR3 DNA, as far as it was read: TGTGCCAGCAGTGATTCGGGGGGATTGACAGATACG.

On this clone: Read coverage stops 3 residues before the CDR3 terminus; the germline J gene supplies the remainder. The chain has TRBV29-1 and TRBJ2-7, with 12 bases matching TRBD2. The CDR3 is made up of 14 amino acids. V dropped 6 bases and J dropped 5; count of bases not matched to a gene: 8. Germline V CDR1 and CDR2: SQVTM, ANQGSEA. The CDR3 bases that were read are TGCAGCGTAGACCCTAGCGGGGGGGCCGACGAG. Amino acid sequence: CSVDPSGGADE. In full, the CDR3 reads CSVDPSGGADEQYF.

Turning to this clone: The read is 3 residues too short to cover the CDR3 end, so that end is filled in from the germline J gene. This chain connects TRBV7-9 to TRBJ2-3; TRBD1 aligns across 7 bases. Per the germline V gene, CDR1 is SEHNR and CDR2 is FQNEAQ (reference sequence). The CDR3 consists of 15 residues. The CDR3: CASSLVTGHYETQYF. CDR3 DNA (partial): TGTGCCAGCAGCCTCGTGACAGGGCATTATGAGACG.

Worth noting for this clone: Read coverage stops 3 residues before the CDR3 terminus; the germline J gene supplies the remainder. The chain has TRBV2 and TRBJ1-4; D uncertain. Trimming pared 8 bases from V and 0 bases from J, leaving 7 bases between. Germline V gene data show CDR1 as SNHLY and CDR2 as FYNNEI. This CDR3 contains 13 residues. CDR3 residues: CASQGSTNEKLFF. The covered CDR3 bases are TGTGCCAGCCAAGGGTCAACTAATGAAAAA.

The sequenced part of the CDR3 DNA is TGTGCCATCAGTGAGATACTAGCGGGAGGCTCATACACAGATACG. Its translation: CAISEILAGGSYTDT. The complete CDR3 reads CAISEILAGGSYTDTQYF. This rearrangement joins TRBV10-3 to TRBJ2-3, with TRBD2 identical over 12 bases. The read comes to an end 3 residues before the CDR3 does, leaving the germline J gene to fill in the end. The V and J ends lost 2 bases and 2 bases, in that order; junction bases with no gene match: 8. CDR3 size: 18 residues. Looked up from germline, CDR1 is ENHRY and CDR2 is SYGVKD.

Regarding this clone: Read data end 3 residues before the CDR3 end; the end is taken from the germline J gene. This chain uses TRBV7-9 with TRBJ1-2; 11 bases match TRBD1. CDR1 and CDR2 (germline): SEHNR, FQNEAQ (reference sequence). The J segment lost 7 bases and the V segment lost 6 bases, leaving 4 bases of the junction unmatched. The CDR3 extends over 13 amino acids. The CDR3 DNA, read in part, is TGTGCCAGCAGGGCCGGGACAGGGGGTGGC. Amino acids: CASRAGTGGG. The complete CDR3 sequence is CASRAGTGGGYTF.

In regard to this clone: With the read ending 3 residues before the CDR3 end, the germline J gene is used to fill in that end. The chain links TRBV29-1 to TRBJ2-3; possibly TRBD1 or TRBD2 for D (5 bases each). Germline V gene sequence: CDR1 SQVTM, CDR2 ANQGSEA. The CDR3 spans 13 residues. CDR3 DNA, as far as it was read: TGCAGCGTTCTCAGGGTCGAAAGGGAGACG. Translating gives CSVLRVERET. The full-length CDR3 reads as CSVLRVERETQYF.

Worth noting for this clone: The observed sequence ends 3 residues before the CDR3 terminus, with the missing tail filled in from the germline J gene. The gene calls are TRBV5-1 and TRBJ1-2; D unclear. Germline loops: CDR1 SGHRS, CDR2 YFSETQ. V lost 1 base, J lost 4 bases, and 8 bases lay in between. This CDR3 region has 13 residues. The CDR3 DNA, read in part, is TGCGCCAGCAGCTTGACGGACTCCTATGGC. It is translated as CASSLTDSYG. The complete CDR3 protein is CASSLTDSYGYTF.

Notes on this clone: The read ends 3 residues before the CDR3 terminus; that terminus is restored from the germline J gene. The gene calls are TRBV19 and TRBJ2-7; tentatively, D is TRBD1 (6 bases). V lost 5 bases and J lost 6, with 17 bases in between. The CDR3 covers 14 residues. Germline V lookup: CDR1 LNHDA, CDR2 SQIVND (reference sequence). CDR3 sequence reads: CASSVGAGTREQYF. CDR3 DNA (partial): TGTGCCAGTAGTGTTGGGGCAGGGACACGCGAG.

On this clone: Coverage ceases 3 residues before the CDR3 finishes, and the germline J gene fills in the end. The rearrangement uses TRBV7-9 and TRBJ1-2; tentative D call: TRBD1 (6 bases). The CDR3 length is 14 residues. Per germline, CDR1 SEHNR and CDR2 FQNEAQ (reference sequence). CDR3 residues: CASSYVTGSYDYTF. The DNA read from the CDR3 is TGTGCCAGCAGCTACGTGACAGGATCCTACGAC.

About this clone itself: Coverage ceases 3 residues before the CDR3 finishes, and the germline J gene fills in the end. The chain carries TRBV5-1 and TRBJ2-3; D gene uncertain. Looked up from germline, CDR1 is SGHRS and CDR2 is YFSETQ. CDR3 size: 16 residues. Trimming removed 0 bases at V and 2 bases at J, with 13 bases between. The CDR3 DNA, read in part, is TGCGCCAGCAGCTTGGGACCTAGGAAAGACACAGATACG. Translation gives CASSLGPRKDTDT. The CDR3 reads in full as CASSLGPRKDTDTQYF.

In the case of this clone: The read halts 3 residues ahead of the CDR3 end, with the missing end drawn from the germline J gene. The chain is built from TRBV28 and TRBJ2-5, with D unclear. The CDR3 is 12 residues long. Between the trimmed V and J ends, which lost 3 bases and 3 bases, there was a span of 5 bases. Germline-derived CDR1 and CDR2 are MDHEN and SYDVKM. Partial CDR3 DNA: TGTGCCAGCAGTTTCAGGAAAGAGACC. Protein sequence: CASSFRKET. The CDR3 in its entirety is CASSFRKETQYF.

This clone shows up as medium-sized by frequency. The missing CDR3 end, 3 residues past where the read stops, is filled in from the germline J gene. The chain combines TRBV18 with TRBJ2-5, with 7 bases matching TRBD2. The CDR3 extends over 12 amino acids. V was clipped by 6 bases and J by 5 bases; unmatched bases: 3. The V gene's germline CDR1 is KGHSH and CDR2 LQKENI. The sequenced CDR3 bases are TGTGCCAGCTCCCGGGGGGAGGAGACC. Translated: CASSRGEET. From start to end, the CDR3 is CASSRGEETQYF.

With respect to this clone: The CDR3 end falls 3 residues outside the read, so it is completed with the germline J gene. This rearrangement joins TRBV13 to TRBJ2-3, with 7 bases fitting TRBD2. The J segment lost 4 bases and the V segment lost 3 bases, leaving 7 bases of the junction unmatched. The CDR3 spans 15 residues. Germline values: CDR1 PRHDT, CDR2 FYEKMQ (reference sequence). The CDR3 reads CASSLDPGGSDTQYF. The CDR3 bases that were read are TGTGCCAGCAGCTTGGACCCGGGGGGTTCAGATACG.